This TCR beta chain is drawn from a study of cytomegalovirus exposure and HLA in healthy donors. Overall study findings and caveats: Reportedly, fewer N-insertions than the approximately 700-donor mean appeared in an Asian-associated ancestry cluster in a later analysis. Later analysis demonstrated an association between a missense DCLRE1C variant and TCR beta V- and J-gene trimming. Earlier results showed most TCR beta V segments being productive about 87% or about 30% of the time.

Note on this clone: What it binds is unknown.

In germline, CDR1 is SNHLY, CDR2 FYNNEI. The CDR3 has 16 amino acids. V was shortened by 0 bases and J by 0 bases, with 9 bases between the two germline ends. In the PCR, 60 Vbeta and 13 Jbeta primers were used. Repertoires were generated with immunoSEQ multiplex PCR, while TCRdb's copy carries only in-frame clones and drops some. Of tens of thousands of clones detected, approximately 88% appear once; the ten largest clones hold approximately 2.4%. These donors counted as nominally healthy when sampled, but unrecorded immune exposures were likely. This sequence was found in a woman aged 50 to 60 in good health and CMV-seronegative. V gene TRBV2 combines with J gene TRBJ1-5; no definite D call. The source material was PBMCs. The CDR3 nucleotides are TGTGCCAGCAGTGAAGCGCTAGGTTATAGCAATCAGCCCCAGCATTTT. It codes for CASSEALGYSNQPQHF.